Below are 29 T cell receptor beta chains sequenced from a single sample in a study of regulatory T cells in long-lasting Graves disease. Time point: newly diagnosed GD, antithyroid drugs for less than 3 months. Extracted RNA from PBMCs served as the source of the TCR library. Researchers made TCR beta libraries by using iRepertoire HTBI primers and running Arm-PCR on CDR3 regions. TCRdb reprocessed the multiplex PCR reads via MiXCR and lists one record per CDR3 protein. The sample lists 360,000 or so distinct CDR3 sequences, roughly a sixth occurring once. This same sample was also part of a study on T cells in Graves' hyperthyroidism and ophthalmopathy.

The sequencing used peripheral blood mononuclear cells (PBMCs), collected at new diagnosis, from a patient treated with antithyroid drugs. The receptors shown here come from a man aged 35 to 55 with Graves disease.

In this sample, this clonotype turned up a few times. The V call is TRBV3-1, the J call TRBJ2-5; the D gene is possibly TRBD2 (6 bases). V was trimmed by 1 base and J by 2 bases, leaving 11 bases between them. CDR3 size: 15 residues. Per germline, CDR1 LGHDT and CDR2 YNNKEL (reference sequence). CDR3 bases: TGTGCCAGCAGCCAAGGGCGGGACTGGCAAGAGACCCAGTACTTC. It yields the protein CASSQGRDWQETQYF.

Notes on this clonotype: It is likely a read error: a sequence one base away is far more abundant. The V call is TRBV20-1, the J call TRBJ2-7; maybe TRBD1 (6 bases). Germline V gives CDR1 DFQATT, CDR2 SNEGSKA (reference sequence). The CDR3 is 13 amino acids. V gave up 3 bases and J gave up 7 bases, with 16 bases separating them. The CDR3 DNA sequence: TGCAGTGCTAGTCCAGGGGCGTACAATGAGCAGTACTTC. Translated: CSASPGAYNEQYF.

This chain uses TRBV2 with TRBJ1-6, with a tentative D call TRBD1 (6 bases). V was shortened by 7 bases and J by 0 bases, with 10 bases between the two germline ends. The CDR3 spans 15 residues. CDR1 is SNHLY and CDR2 is FYNNEI in the germline V gene. CDR3 nucleotides: TGTGCCAGCAATAGGGACAACTCCTATAATTCACCCCTCCACTTT. Residues: CASNRDNSYNSPLHF.

Notes on this clonotype: This could be a read error, since a much larger clone is one nucleotide away. A read error is likely, as this CDR3 ends without the conserved phenylalanine or tryptophan. The chain has TRBV27 and TRBJ2-4; D gene unclear. With the DNA end fitting TRBJ2-7 better, the J assignment may be wrong. From germline, CDR1 is MNHEY and CDR2 SMNVEV (reference sequence). The CDR3 runs to 15 residues. CDR3 sequence: CASSLREPSSYEQYL. DNA for the CDR3: TGTGCCAGCAGTTTAAGGGAACCGAGCTCCTACGAGCAGTACCTC.

V and J are TRBV11-3 and TRBJ2-3, with TRBD2 matching 11 bases. CDR1 and CDR2 (germline): SGHNT, YENEEA. After removal of 1 base from V and 5 bases from J, the junction contained 11 bases not matched to a gene. The CDR3 sequence is 18 residues long. The CDR3 sequence: CASSLVPLAGGFLDTQYF. As DNA, the CDR3 is TGTGCCAGCAGCTTAGTGCCGTTAGCGGGGGGGTTCCTAGATACGCAGTATTTT. The complete variable domain, with remaining parts taken from reference TRBV11-3 and TRBJ2-3, reads EAGVVQSPRYKIIEKKQPVAFWCNPISGHNTLYWYLQNLGQGPELLIRYENEEAVDDSQLPKDRFSAERLKGVDSTLKIQPAELGDSAVYLCASSLVPLAGGFLDTQYFGPGTRLTVL.

This clonotype was picked up many times. The chain combines TRBV2 with TRBJ1-2; D uncertain. CDR3 length equals 13 residues. CDR1 is SNHLY, CDR2 FYNNEI, per germline. Trimming stripped 2 bases from V and 8 bases from J, with 12 bases between. CDR3 nucleotides: TGTGCCAGCAGTGAAATCTCTGGTCTAGGCTACACCTTC. This codes for CASSEISGLGYTF.

There are many counts of this clonotype. This chain uses TRBV28 with TRBJ2-5; D not certain. Germline CDR1 is MDHEN and CDR2 is SYDVKM. The V and J ends lost 7 bases and 1 base respectively, with 10 bases between them. The CDR3 extends over 13 amino acids. DNA of the CDR3: TGTGCCAGCACCTGGGGAAGCCAAGAGACCCAGTACTTC. As protein: CASTWGSQETQYF.

This clonotype was observed at least ten times. In DNA, the CDR3 is TGTGCCAGCAGCTCGGGACAGGGGGCGGTGAACACTGAAGCTTTCTTT. It codes for CASSSGQGAVNTEAFF. V is TRBV11-2 and J is TRBJ1-1; 12 positions agree with TRBD1. The CDR3 covers 16 residues. Germline values: CDR1 SGHAT, CDR2 FQNNGV. J was trimmed by 0 bases and V by 4 bases; bases with no gene match: 3. Full variable domain (rest looked up from reference TRBV11-2 and TRBJ1-1): EAGVAQSPRYKIIEKRQSVAFWCNPISGHATLYWYQQILGQGPKLLIQFQNNGVVDDSQLPKDRFSAERLKGVDSTLKIQPAKLEDSAVYLCASSSGQGAVNTEAFFGQGTRLTVV.

This clonotype was seen at least ten times. The chain employs TRBV5-1 and TRBJ2-3, with TRBD2 identical over 10 bases. Germline trimming cut 0 bases from V and 4 bases from J; bases unmatched to any gene: 5. CDR3 size: 16 residues. Germline loops: CDR1 SGHRS, CDR2 YFSETQ. The CDR3 here is CASSLERGGVSDTQYF. The DNA for the CDR3 is TGCGCCAGCAGCTTGGAGCGGGGGGGTGTATCAGATACGCAGTATTTT.

The sample holds many counts of this clonotype. In DNA form, the CDR3 reads TGTGCCAGCAGCCAAGATATCAGCTCTGGAAACACCATATATTTT. This codes for CASSQDISSGNTIYF. V is TRBV3-1 and J is TRBJ1-3; D not resolved. The CDR3 is 15 residues long. V was cut by 0 bases and J by 0 bases, with 6 bases left in between. In germline, CDR1 is LGHDT, CDR2 YNNKEL (reference sequence).

The rearrangement links TRBV9 to TRBJ2-5; possibly TRBD1 or TRBD2 for D (5 bases each). The CDR3 covers 14 residues. CDR1 is SGDLS, CDR2 YYNGEE, per germline. The V end lost 2 bases, the J end lost 2 bases, and 10 bases lay between the germline ends. DNA for the CDR3: TGTGCCAGCAGCGTCCGGGGCTTGCAAGAGACCCAGTACTTC. Residues: CASSVRGLQETQYF.

The chain has TRBV27 and TRBJ1-2; D unresolved. The germline V and J ends were trimmed by 2 bases and 0 bases, with 10 bases remaining between them. The length of the CDR3 is 15 residues. CDR1 is MNHEY and CDR2 is SMNVEV in the germline V gene (reference sequence). Written as DNA, the CDR3 is TGTGCCAGCAGTTTACTGGCCGGAGCTAACTATGGCTACACCTTC. This encodes CASSLLAGANYGYTF.

The CDR3 coding sequence is TGCAGTGCTAGAAAGGGGACCGCTGACAATGAGCAGTTCTTC. This translates into CSARKGTADNEQFF. V usage is TRBV20-1 and J usage is TRBJ2-1; D is possibly TRBD1 or TRBD2 (5 bases each). With 2 bases removed from V and 5 bases from J, the gap between germline ends came to 13 bases. The CDR3 contains 14 residues. Germline V gene sequence: CDR1 DFQATT, CDR2 SNEGSKA (reference sequence).

The chain carries TRBV6-2 or TRBV6-3 and TRBJ2-7, with D tentatively TRBD1 (5 bases). Trimming shortened V by 5 bases and J by 2 bases, and 7 bases separated the two germline ends. The CDR3 runs 12 residues. From germline, CDR1 is MNHEY and CDR2 SVGEGT. The DNA for the CDR3 is TGTGCCAGCAGTGACAGAACCTACGAGCAGTACTTC. Amino acids: CASSDRTYEQYF.

The rearrangement joins TRBV18 to TRBJ2-7; D ambiguous. Deletions cut 2 bases from V and 3 bases from J, with 8 bases between. The CDR3 consists of 13 residues. Germline CDR1 reads KGHSH; CDR2 reads LQKENI. The CDR3 DNA follows: TGTGCCAGCTCACCAAAATCCAGCTACGAGCAGTACTTC. It is translated as CASSPKSSYEQYF.

This clonotype was detected ten times or more. V usage is TRBV5-8 and J usage is TRBJ2-1, with 9 bases matching TRBD1. Losses at the gene ends were 0 bases for V and 9 bases for J; bases not matched to a gene: 7. Germline CDR1 SGHTS, CDR2 YDEGEE. The CDR3 covers 15 residues. The CDR3, as DNA: TGTGCCAGCAGCTTGGGGGACAGGGTGCCCGGTGAGCAGTTCTTC. Its translation: CASSLGDRVPGEQFF.

This clonotype showed up many times. The V gene is TRBV15, the J gene TRBJ2-1, with D perhaps matching TRBD1 or TRBD2 (5 bases each). The germline V and J ends were trimmed by 3 bases and 8 bases, with 11 bases remaining between them. Germline V gene sequence: CDR1 LNHNV, CDR2 YYDKDF (reference sequence). This CDR3 is built from 13 residues. CDR3 bases: TGTGCCACCAGCAGGGGACGAGCGGATGAGCAGTTCTTC. This gives the protein CATSRGRADEQFF.

This clonotype was seen many times. This chain links TRBV11-3 with TRBJ2-2; no firm D call. V shed 1 base and J shed 5 bases, with 8 bases lying between them. CDR3 length equals 14 residues. Germline V gene data show CDR1 as SGHNT and CDR2 as YENEEA. This CDR3 is CASSLAWATGELFF. In nucleotides, the CDR3 is TGTGCCAGCAGCTTAGCCTGGGCGACCGGGGAGCTGTTTTTT.

This clonotype has at least ten counts. This sequence joins TRBV5-1 and TRBJ1-6; D is undetermined. CDR1 and CDR2 from the germline V gene are SGHRS and YFSETQ. V dropped 1 base and J dropped 4 bases, with 9 bases sitting between them. The CDR3 totals 15 residues. For the CDR3, the DNA is TGCGCCAGCAGCTTGAGTGCAAGTTATAATTCACCCCTCCACTTT. This codes for CASSLSASYNSPLHF. Full variable domain (remainder filled in from reference TRBV5-1 and TRBJ1-6): KAGVTQTPRYLIKTRGQQVTLSCSPISGHRSVSWYQQTPGQGLQFLFEYFSETQRNKGNFPGRFSGRQFSNSRSEMNVSTLELGDSALYLCASSLSASYNSPLHFGNGTRLTVT.

The chain couples TRBV28 to TRBJ1-3; D unresolved. The CDR3 length is 14 residues. The V gene's germline CDR1 is MDHEN and CDR2 SYDVKM. Trimming shortened V by 6 bases and J by 0 bases, and 9 bases separated the two germline ends. The CDR3 DNA sequence: TGTGCCAGCAGCTCGTTCAACTCTGGAAACACCATATATTTT. Translating it yields CASSSFNSGNTIYF.

In this sample, this clonotype turned up a few times. The chain has TRBV15 and TRBJ2-5, with D perhaps TRBD1 (6 bases). In germline, CDR1 is LNHNV, CDR2 YYDKDF (reference sequence). V was clipped by 0 bases and J by 5 bases, with 16 bases between them. The CDR3 is 16 residues long. The CDR3 is CATSRDLGDMDETQYF. In DNA form, the CDR3 reads TGTGCCACCAGCAGAGATCTGGGGGACATGGACGAGACCCAGTACTTC. Based on the CDR3 plus reference TRBV15 and TRBJ2-5, the full variable domain is DAMVIQNPRYQVTQFGKPVTLSCSQTLNHNVMYWYQQKSSQAPKLLFHYYDKDFNNEADTPDNFQSRRPNTSFCFLDIRSPGLGDTAMYLCATSRDLGDMDETQYFGPGTRLLVL.

The sample holds many counts of this clonotype. The chain combines TRBV6-5 with TRBJ1-1, with 9 bases fitting TRBD1. J lost 11 bases, V lost 4 bases, and 5 bases had no gene match. CDR1 and CDR2 from the germline V gene are MNHEY and SVGAGI. The CDR3 consists of 12 residues. The CDR3 region is CASSSRQGGAFF. CDR3 nucleotide sequence: TGTGCCAGCAGTTCCCGACAGGGGGGGGCTTTCTTT.

This clonotype has a count of ten or more. J is TRBJ2-1 and V is TRBV9; possible D gene TRBD1, 6 bases. The germline V and J ends were trimmed by 4 bases and 8 bases, with 16 bases remaining between them. The CDR3 runs 14 residues. Germline CDR1 reads SGDLS; CDR2 reads YYNGEE. CDR3 coding DNA: TGTGCCAGCAGCCCCAGACAGGCCTTCGATGAGCAGTTCTTC. Its protein is CASSPRQAFDEQFF.

There are many counts of this clonotype. The V and J genes are TRBV4-2 and TRBJ2-7; 9 bases agree with TRBD2. With 3 bases clipped from V and 0 bases from J, the junction kept 15 bases outside the gene matches. Looked up from germline, CDR1 is LGHNA and CDR2 is YNFKEQ. The CDR3 consists of 19 residues. The CDR3 sequence: CASSHRVASGAEGSYEQYF. The DNA for the CDR3 is TGTGCCAGCAGCCATAGGGTTGCTAGCGGGGCCGAGGGCTCCTACGAGCAGTACTTC.

This rearrangement joins TRBV28 to TRBJ1-1; TRBD1 is a possible D gene (5 bases). The CDR3 covers 17 residues. Trimming shortened V by 5 bases and J by 4 bases, and 23 bases separated the two germline ends. Germline CDR1 is MDHEN and CDR2 is SYDVKM. Here the CDR3 DNA reads TGTGCCAGCAGTCCCCCTAGGGCGGGGACTGTGGTCACTGAAGCTTTCTTT. Translation: CASSPPRAGTVVTEAFF. The entire variable domain, with the rest obtained from reference TRBV28 and TRBJ1-1, is as follows: DVKVTQSSRYLVKRTGEKVFLECVQDMDHENMFWYRQDPGLGLRLIYFSYDVKMKEKGDIPEGYSVSREKKERFSLILESASTNQTSMYLCASSPPRAGTVVTEAFFGQGTRLTVV.

This clonotype was detected ten times or more. This chain connects TRBV12-3 or TRBV12-4 to TRBJ2-7, with 8 bases lining up with TRBD1. J was trimmed by 2 bases and V by 6 bases; bases with no gene match: 6. The CDR3 is 14 amino acids. CDR3 sequence (DNA): TGTGCCAGCAGGTCCACAGGGGGGCCCTACGAGCAGTACTTC. As protein: CASRSTGGPYEQYF.

For this clonotype: A much larger clone differs by one base, so this may be a read error. V usage is TRBV6-1 and J usage is TRBJ1-1; possible D gene TRBD1, 5 bases. V lost 7 bases and J lost 4, with 19 bases in between. The length of the CDR3 is 15 residues. From germline, CDR1 is MNHNS and CDR2 SASEGT. This CDR3 reads CASTGAENQSTEAFF. CDR3 sequence (DNA): TGTGCCAGCACCGGGGCCGAAAACCAAAGCACTGAAGCTTTCTTT.

This clonotype has at least ten counts. The CDR3: CASSLDLTTDTQYF. CDR3 in DNA: TGTGCCAGCAGCTTAGATCTGACTACAGATACGCAGTATTTT. V gene TRBV11-2 combines with J gene TRBJ2-3; unclear D gene. The CDR3 extends over 14 amino acids. Germline V CDR1 and CDR2: SGHAT, FQNNGV. The V end was cut by 0 bases, the J end by 3 bases, with 7 bases between.

The chain recombines TRBV7-2 with TRBJ2-5; 11 bases line up with TRBD1. There are 14 residues in the CDR3. Germline CDR1 is SGHTA and CDR2 is FQGNSA. V trimming: 4 bases; J trimming: 2 bases; junction bases outside the gene matches: 0. CDR3: CASSWDRGQETQYF. DNA for the CDR3: TGTGCCAGCAGCTGGGACAGGGGGCAAGAGACCCAGTACTTC. The full variable domain, in which reference TRBV7-2 and TRBJ2-5 provide the parts outside the CDR3, is GAGVSQSPSNKVTEKGKDVELRCDPISGHTALYWYRQSLGQGLEFLIYFQGNSAPDKSGLPSDRFSAERTGGSVSTLTIQRTQQEDSAVYLCASSWDRGQETQYFGPGTRLLVL.